The T cell receptor (beta chain) described here comes from a study of cytomegalovirus exposure and HLA in healthy donors. Study results and limitations: In an earlier analysis, productive rearrangement rates for most beta V segments clustered near 87% or 30%. Specificity of a few CMV-associated chains for CMV antigens was verified in vitro.

From germline, CDR1 is SGHAT and CDR2 FQNNGV. CDR3 length equals 16 residues. Unmatched junction bases numbered 4, after V lost 5 bases and J lost 3 bases. Regarding this clone: Its cognate antigen is unknown.

The PCR had 60 Vbeta and 13 Jbeta primers. Study processing details: Tens of millions of unique TCR beta chains, 9.5 million to 14 million shared, were counted in a later analysis. The protocol was immunoSEQ multiplex PCR, while the TCRdb copy is restricted to in-frame clones and leaves out a portion. The DNA was the basis for D and trimming; V, J and clone size are from that table. This table holds 200,000 to 250,000 clones, about 78% found once. This sequence joins TRBV11-2 and TRBJ2-3, with TRBD2 matching 14 bases. The sequenced sample was PBMCs. This receptor was taken from a male donor in good health and CMV-seronegative. This chain's CDR3 is CASSRLAGGGTDTQYF. CDR3 in DNA: TGTGCCAGCAGCAGACTAGCGGGAGGGGGAACAGATACGCAGTATTTT.